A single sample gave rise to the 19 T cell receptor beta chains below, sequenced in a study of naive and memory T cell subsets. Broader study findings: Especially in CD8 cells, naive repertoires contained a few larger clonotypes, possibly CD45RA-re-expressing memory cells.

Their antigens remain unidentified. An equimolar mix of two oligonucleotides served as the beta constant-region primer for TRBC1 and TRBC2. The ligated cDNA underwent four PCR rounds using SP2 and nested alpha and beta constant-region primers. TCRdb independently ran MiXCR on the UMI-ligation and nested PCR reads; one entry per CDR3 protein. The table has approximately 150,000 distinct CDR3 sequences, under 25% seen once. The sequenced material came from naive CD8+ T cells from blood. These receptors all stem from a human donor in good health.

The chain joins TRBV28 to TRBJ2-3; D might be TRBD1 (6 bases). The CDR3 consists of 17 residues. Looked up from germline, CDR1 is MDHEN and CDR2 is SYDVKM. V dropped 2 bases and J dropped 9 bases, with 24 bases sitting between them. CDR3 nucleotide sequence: TGTGCCAGCAGTTTAACGGGCGCAGGGGCCTTTACGTGGACGCAGTATTTT. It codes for CASSLTGAGAFTWTQYF.

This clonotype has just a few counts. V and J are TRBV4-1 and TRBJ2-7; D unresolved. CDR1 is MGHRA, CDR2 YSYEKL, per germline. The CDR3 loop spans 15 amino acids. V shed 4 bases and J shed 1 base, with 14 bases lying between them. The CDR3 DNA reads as TGCGCCAGCAGCCCTTGGGTTAGTGGGTCCTACGAGCAGTACTTC. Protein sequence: CASSPWVSGSYEQYF.

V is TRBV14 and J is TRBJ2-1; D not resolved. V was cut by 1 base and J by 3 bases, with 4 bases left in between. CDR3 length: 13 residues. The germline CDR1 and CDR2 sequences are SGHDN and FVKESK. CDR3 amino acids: CASSQGGYNEQFF. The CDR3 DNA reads TGTGCCAGCAGCCAAGGGGGCTACAATGAGCAGTTCTTC.

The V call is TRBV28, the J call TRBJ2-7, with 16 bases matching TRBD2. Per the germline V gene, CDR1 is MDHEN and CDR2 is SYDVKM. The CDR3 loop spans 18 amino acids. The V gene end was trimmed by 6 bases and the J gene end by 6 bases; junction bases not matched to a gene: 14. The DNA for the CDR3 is TGTGCCAGCAGCTCCGGGACTAGCGGGAGGGCCATACTGTTCGAGCAGTACTTC. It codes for CASSSGTSGRAILFEQYF.

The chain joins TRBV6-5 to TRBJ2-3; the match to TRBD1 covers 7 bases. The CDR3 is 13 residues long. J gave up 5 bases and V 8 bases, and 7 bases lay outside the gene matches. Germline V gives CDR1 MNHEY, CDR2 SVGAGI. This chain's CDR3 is CASEGGYEDTQYF. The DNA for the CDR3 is TGTGCCAGCGAAGGGGGCTACGAAGATACGCAGTATTTT.

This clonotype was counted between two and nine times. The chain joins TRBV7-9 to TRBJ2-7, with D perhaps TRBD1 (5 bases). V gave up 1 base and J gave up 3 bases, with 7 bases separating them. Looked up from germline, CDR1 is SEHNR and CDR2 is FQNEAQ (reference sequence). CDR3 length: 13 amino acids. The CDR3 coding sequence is TGTGCCAGCAGCTTAGGGGGCAACTACGAGCAGTACTTC. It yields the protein CASSLGGNYEQYF.

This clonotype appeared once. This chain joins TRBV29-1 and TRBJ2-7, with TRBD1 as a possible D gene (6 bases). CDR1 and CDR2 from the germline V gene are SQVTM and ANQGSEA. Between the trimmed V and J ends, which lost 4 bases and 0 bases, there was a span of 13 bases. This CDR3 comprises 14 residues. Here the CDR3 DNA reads TGCAGCGTTGTCGACAGGACGAGCTCCTACGAGCAGTACTTC. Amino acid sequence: CSVVDRTSSYEQYF.

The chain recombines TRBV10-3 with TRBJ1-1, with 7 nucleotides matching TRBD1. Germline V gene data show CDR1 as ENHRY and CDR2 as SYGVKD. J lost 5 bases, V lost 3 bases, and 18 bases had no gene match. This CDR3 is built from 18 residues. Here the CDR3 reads CAISEGGGELQGWTEAFF. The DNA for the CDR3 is TGTGCCATCAGTGAAGGCGGGGGGGAGCTACAGGGGTGGACTGAAGCTTTCTTT.

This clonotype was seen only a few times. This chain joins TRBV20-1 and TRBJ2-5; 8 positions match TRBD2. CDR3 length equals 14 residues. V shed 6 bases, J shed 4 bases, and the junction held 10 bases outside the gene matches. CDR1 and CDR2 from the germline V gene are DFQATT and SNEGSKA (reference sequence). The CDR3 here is CSAKIPGLVETQYF. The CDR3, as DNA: TGCAGTGCAAAGATTCCGGGACTAGTAGAGACCCAGTACTTC.

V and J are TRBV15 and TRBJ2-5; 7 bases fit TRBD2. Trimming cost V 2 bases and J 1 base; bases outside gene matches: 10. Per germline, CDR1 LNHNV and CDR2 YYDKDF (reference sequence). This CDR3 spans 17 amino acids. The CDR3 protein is CATSRSRGAGSQETQYF. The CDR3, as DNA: TGTGCCACCAGCAGATCCCGGGGAGCGGGGTCCCAAGAGACCCAGTACTTC.

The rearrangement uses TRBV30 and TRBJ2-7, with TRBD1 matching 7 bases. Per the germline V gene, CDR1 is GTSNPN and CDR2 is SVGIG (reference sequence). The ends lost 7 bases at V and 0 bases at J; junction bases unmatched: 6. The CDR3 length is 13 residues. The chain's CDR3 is CAYRDRSSYEQYF. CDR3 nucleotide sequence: TGTGCCTATCGGGACAGAAGCTCCTACGAGCAGTACTTC.

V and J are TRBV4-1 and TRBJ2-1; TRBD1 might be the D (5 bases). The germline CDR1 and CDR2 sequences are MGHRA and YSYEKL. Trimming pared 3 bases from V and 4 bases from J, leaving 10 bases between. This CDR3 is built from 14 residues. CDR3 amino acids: CASSQRAGYNEQFF. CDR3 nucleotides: TGCGCCAGCAGCCAGAGAGCAGGGTACAATGAGCAGTTCTTC.

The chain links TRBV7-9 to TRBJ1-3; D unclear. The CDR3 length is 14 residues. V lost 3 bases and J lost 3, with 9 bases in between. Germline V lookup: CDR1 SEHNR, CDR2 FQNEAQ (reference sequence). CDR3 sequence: CASSFPLGGNTIYF. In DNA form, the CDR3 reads TGTGCCAGCAGCTTCCCCTTAGGTGGAAACACCATATATTTT.

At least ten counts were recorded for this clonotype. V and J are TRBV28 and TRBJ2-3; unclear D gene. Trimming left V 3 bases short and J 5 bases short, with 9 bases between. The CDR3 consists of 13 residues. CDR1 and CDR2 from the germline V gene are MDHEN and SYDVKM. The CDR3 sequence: CASSFSAGDTQYF. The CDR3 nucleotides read TGTGCCAGCAGTTTTTCCGCTGGAGATACGCAGTATTTT.

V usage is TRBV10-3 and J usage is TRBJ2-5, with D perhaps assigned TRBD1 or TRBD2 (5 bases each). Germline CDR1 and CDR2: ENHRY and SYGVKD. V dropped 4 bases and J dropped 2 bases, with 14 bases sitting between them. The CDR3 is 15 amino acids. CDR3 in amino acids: CAISGDEGPQETQYF. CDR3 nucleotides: TGTGCCATCAGTGGGGATGAGGGGCCACAAGAGACCCAGTACTTC.

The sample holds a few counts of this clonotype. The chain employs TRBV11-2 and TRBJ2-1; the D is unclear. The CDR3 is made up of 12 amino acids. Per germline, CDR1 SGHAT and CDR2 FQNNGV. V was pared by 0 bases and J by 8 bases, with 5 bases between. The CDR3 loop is CASSLDTDEQFF. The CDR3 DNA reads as TGTGCCAGCAGCTTAGATACGGATGAGCAGTTCTTC.

CDR3 residues: CASINGPGTEAFF. The CDR3 DNA reads as TGTGCCAGCATAAACGGCCCTGGAACTGAAGCTTTCTTT. The J gene is TRBJ1-1, the V gene TRBV4-2; D unclear. Trimming shortened V by 7 bases and J by 5 bases, and 14 bases separated the two germline ends. CDR3 length: 13 amino acids. Per germline, CDR1 LGHNA and CDR2 YNFKEQ.

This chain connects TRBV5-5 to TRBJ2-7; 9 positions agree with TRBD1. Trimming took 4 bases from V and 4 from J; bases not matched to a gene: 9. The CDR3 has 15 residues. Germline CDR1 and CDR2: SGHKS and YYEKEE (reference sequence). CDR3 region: CASSTPGQGEYEQYF. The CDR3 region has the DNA TGTGCCAGCAGCACCCCGGGACAGGGTGAATACGAGCAGTACTTC.

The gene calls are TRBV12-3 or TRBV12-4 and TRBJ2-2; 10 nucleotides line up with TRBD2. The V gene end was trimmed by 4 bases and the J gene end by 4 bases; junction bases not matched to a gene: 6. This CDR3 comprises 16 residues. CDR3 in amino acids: CASSSPSGSPTGELFF. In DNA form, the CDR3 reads TGTGCCAGCAGTTCCCCTAGCGGGAGTCCCACCGGGGAGCTGTTTTTT.